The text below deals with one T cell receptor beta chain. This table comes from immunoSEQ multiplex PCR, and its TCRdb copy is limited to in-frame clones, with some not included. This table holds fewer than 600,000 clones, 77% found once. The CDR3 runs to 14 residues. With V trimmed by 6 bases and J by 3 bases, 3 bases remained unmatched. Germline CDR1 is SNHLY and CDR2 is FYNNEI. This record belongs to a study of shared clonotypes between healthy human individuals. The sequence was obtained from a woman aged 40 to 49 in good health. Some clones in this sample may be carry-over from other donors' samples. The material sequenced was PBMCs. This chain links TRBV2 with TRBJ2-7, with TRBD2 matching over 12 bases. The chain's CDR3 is CASRGLAGHYEQYF. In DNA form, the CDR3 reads TGTGCCAGCAGGGGACTAGCGGGCCACTACGAGCAGTACTTC.